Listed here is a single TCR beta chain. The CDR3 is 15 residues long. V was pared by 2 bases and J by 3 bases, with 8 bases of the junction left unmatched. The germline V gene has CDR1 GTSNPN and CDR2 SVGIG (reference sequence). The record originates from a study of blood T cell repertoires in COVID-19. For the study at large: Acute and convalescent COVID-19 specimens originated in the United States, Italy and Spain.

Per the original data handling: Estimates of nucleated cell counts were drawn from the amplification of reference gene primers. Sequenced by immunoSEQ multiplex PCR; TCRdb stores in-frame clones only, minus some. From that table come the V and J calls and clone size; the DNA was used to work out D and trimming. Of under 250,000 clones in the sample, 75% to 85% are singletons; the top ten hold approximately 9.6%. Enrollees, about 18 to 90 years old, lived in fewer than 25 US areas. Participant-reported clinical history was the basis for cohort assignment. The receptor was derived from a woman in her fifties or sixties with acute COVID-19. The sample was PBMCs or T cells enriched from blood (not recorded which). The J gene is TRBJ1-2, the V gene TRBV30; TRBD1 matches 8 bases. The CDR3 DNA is TGTGCCTGGAGTCCCAGGACAGGGCCCTACTATGGCTACACCTTC. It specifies CAWSPRTGPYYGYTF.